This TCR beta chain stems from a study of OX40 agonist ivuxolimab in advanced cancers. Overall study: Treatment of patients was with ivuxolimab, an agonistic anti-OX40 (CD134) antibody.

Sequencing used immunoSEQ multiplex PCR; TCRdb keeps in-frame clones, though not all of them. The repertoire consists of tens of thousands of clones, with 83% occurring once and the leading ten covering approximately 8.5%. V shed 0 bases and J shed 2 bases, with 7 bases lying between them. The CDR3 runs 14 residues. Germline CDR1 is MNHEY and CDR2 is SVGAGI. Concerning this clone: The identical CDR3 is also encoded by other nucleotide sequences in the sample.

The TCR originated in an adult with an advanced solid tumor such as melanoma, head and neck, liver or kidney cancer. V is TRBV6-5 and J is TRBJ1-1; no reliable D call. The sequencing here drew on CD4+ or CD8+ T cells sorted from blood, taken in a trial of the OX40 agonist ivuxolimab. The CDR3 reads CASSYSEGNTEAFF. Here the CDR3 DNA reads TGTGCCAGCAGTTACTCGGAAGGCAACACTGAAGCTTTCTTT.